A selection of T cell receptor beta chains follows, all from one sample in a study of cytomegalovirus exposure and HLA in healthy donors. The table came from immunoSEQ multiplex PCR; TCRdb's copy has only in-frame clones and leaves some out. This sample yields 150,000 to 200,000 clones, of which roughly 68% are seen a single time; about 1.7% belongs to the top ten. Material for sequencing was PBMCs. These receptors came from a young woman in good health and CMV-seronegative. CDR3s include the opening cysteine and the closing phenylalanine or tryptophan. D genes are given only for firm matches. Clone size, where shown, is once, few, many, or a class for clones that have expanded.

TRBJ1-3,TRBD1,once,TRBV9,CASSVAGTGGGNTIYF,TGTGCCAGCAGCGTAGCTGGGACAGGGGGCGGAAACACCATATATTTT
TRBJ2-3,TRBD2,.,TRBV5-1,CASSLRDYTTDTQYF,TGCGCCAGCAGCCTCCGGGACTATACCACAGATACGCAGTATTTT
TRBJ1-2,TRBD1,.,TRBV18,CASSRDSETFGYTF,TGTGCCAGCTCGCGGGACAGCGAAACTTTTGGCTACACCTTC
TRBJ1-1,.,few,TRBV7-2,CASSLQVNTEAFF,TGTGCCAGCAGCTTACAGGTGAACACTGAAGCTTTCTTT
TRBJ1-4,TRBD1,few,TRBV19,CASSDWTGDEKLFF,TGTGCCAGTAGTGACTGGACAGGGGATGAAAAACTGTTTTTT
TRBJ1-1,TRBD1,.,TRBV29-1,CSVDDGRTGGADTEAFF,TGCAGCGTTGACGATGGTCGGACAGGGGGCGCAGACACTGAAGCTTTCTTT
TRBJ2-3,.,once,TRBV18,CASSQTKVLDTQYF,TGTGCCAGCTCACAGACTAAGGTTTTGGATACGCAGTATTTT
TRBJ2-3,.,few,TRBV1,CTSSQRLGSTDTQYF,TGCACCAGCAGCCAGCGACTAGGGAGCACAGATACGCAGTATTTT
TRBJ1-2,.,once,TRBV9,CASSVVPGGGYTF,TGTGCCAGCAGCGTAGTCCCGGGTGGGGGCTACACCTTC
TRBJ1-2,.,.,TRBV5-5,CASSFRATDGNTF,TGTGCCAGCAGCTTCAGGGCCACGGATGGGAACACCTTC
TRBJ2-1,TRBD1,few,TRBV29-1,CSVRTGGSYNEQFF,TGCAGCGTGCGTACAGGGGGCTCCTACAATGAGCAGTTCTTC
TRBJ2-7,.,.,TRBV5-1,CASSLFRGSEQYF,TGCGCCAGCAGCTTATTTCGGGGAAGCGAGCAGTACTTC
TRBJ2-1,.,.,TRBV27,CASSLQRKVGLRYEQFF,TGTGCCAGCAGTTTACAACGGAAGGTGGGGCTTCGTTATGAGCAGTTCTTC
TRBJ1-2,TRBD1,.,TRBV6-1,CASSKGQGDYGYTF,TGTGCCAGCAGTAAGGGACAGGGAGACTATGGCTACACCTTC
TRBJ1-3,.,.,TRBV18,CASSPLSSGNTIYF,TGTGCCAGCTCACCGCTGAGCTCTGGAAACACCATATATTTT
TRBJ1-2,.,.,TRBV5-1,CASSLVAGQYGYTF,TGCGCCAGCAGCTTGGTTGCTGGGCAGTATGGCTACACCTTC
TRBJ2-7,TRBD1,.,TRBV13,CASSWGQDRNHEQYF,TGTGCCAGCAGCTGGGGACAGGATAGGAACCACGAGCAGTACTTC
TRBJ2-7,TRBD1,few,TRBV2,CASSGNRGSYEQYF,TGTGCCAGCAGCGGAAACAGGGGATCCTACGAGCAGTACTTC
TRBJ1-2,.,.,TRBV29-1,CSVESPRQPNYGYTF,TGCAGCGTTGAAAGCCCGAGGCAGCCTAACTATGGCTACACCTTC
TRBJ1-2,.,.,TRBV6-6,CASSYSQGAPPYGYTF,TGTGCCAGCAGTTACTCGCAAGGGGCCCCGCCCTATGGCTACACCTTC
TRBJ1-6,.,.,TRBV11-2,CASSFGNSPLHF,TGTGCCAGCAGCTTTGGCAATTCACCCCTCCACTTT
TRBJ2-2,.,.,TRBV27,CASSRGKTTNTGELFF,TGTGCCAGCAGCCGGGGAAAGACAACAAACACCGGGGAGCTGTTTTTT
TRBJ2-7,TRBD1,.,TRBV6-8,CASTTHRTGPYEQYF,TGTGCCAGCACGACGCACCGGACAGGGCCCTACGAGCAGTACTTC
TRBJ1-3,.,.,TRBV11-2,CASSTYRERPGNTIYF,TGTGCCAGCAGCACCTACAGGGAAAGGCCTGGAAACACCATATATTTT
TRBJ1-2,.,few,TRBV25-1,CASSESRPESIPYGYTF,TGTGCCAGCAGTGAATCGAGGCCAGAGTCAATTCCTTATGGCTACACCTTC
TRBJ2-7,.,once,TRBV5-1,CASSLDYRDYEQYF,TGCGCCAGCAGCTTGGACTACAGGGACTACGAGCAGTACTTC
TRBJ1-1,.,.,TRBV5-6,CASSWATSTGNTEAFF,TGTGCCAGCAGCTGGGCTACCTCTACAGGGAACACTGAAGCTTTCTTT
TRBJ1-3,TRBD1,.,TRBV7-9,CASSLGTDLIRNTIYF,TGTGCCAGCAGCCTCGGGACAGATTTGATTCGAAACACCATATATTTT
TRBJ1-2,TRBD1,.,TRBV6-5,CASSYLTGVGHGYTF,TGTGCCAGCAGTTACCTAACAGGGGTTGGTCATGGCTACACCTTC
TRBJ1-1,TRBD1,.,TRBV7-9,CASSADRGRLENTEAFF,TGTGCCAGCAGCGCAGACAGGGGGCGCTTGGAGAACACTGAAGCTTTCTTT
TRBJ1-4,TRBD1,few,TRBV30,CACHGQGAQKLFF,TGTGCCTGCCACGGACAGGGGGCGCAAAAACTGTTTTTT
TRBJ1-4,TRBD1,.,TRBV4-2,CASSKDLLGGGEKLFF,TGTGCCAGCAGCAAAGACCTACTAGGGGGCGGTGAAAAACTGTTTTTT
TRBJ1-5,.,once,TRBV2,CASSGFEPGSNQPQHF,TGTGCCAGCAGTGGTTTCGAGCCAGGTAGCAATCAGCCCCAGCATTTT
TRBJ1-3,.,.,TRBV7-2,CASSLGPSPAGNTIYF,TGTGCCAGCAGCTTAGGTCCGAGCCCCGCTGGAAACACCATATATTTT
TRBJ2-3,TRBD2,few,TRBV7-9,CASSAGTSGNTDTQYF,TGTGCCAGCAGCGCCGGGACTAGCGGGAACACAGATACGCAGTATTTT
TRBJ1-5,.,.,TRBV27,CASSFRAINQPQHF,TGTGCCAGCAGTTTCAGGGCTATCAATCAGCCCCAGCATTTT
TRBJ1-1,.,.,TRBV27,CASSPGDIANTEAFF,TGTGCCAGCAGTCCCGGGGACATCGCGAACACTGAAGCTTTCTTT
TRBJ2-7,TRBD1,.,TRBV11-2,CASSPWTGQGIEVQYF,TGTGCCAGCAGCCCATGGACGGGACAGGGGATTGAAGTGCAGTACTTC
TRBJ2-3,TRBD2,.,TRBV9,CASSVVGGGSDTQYF,TGTGCCAGCAGCGTAGTTGGGGGGGGATCAGATACGCAGTATTTT
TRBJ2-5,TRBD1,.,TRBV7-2,CASSFSRGRRETQYF,TGTGCCAGCAGCTTCAGCAGGGGGCGTAGAGAGACCCAGTACTTC
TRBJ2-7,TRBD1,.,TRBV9,CASSARRRTGGYEQYF,TGTGCCAGCAGCGCCCGAAGAAGGACAGGGGGCTACGAGCAGTACTTC
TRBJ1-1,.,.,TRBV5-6,CASSYLTGSVTEAFF,TGTGCCAGCAGCTACCTTACAGGGTCGGTCACTGAAGCTTTCTTT
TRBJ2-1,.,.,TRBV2,CASSRDKFSEKQFF,TGTGCCAGCAGTCGGGACAAGTTTTCCGAAAAGCAGTTCTTC